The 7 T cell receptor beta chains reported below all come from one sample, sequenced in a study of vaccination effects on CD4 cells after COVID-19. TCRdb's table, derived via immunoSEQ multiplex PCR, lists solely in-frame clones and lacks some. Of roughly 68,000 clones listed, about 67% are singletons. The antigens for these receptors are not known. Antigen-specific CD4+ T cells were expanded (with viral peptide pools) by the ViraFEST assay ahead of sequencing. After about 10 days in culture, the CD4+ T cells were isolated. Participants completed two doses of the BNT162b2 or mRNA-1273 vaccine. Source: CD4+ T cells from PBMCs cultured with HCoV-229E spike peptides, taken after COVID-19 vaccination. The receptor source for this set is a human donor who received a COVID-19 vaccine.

CDR3 amino acids: CASSLRSETQYF. The CDR3 nucleotides read TGTGCCAGCAGTTTGCGGTCAGAGACCCAGTACTTC. The chain is built from TRBV28 and TRBJ2-5; D call uncertain. The germline gives CDR1 MDHEN, CDR2 SYDVKM. The CDR3 is 12 amino acids. The V gene lost 3 bases and the J gene lost 4 bases, with 6 bases spanning the gap.

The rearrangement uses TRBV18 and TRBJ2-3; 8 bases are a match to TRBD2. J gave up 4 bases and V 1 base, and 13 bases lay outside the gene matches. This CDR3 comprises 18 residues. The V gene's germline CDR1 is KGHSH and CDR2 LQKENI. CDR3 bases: TGTGCCAGCTCACCACTACGGGGGGGCCTTCTTTCAGCAGATACGCAGTATTTT. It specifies CASSPLRGGLLSADTQYF.

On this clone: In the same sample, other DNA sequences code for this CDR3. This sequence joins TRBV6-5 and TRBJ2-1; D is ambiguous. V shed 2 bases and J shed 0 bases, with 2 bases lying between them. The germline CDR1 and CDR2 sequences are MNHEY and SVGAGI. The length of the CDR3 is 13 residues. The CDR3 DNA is TGTGCCAGCAGTTACAGCTCCTACAATGAGCAGTTCTTC. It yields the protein CASSYSSYNEQFF.

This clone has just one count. DNA of the CDR3: TGTGCCAGCAGTGTTAGGCTTGGGACTAGCGGGGGGTCAGAGACCCAGTACTTC. It specifies CASSVRLGTSGGSETQYF. The chain has TRBV2 and TRBJ2-5, with 15 bases lining up with TRBD2. The CDR3 consists of 18 residues. Trimming removed 4 bases from V and 4 bases from J; junction bases left unmatched: 10. Per germline, CDR1 SNHLY and CDR2 FYNNEI.

CDR3 in DNA: TGTGCCAGCAGTTCTCTAAGCAGCAATCAGCCCCAGCATTTT. The encoded protein is CASSSLSSNQPQHF. This rearrangement joins TRBV6-5 to TRBJ1-5; D unclear. The CDR3 is 14 amino acids. Germline V gene lookup returns CDR1 MNHEY and CDR2 SVGAGI. The germline V and J ends were trimmed by 4 bases and 1 base, with 8 bases remaining between them.

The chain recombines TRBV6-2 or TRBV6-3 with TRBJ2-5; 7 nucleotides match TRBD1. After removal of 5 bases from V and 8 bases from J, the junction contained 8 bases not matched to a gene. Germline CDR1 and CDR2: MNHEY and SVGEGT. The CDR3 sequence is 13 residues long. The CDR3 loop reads CASSTETGNTQYF. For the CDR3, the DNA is TGTGCCAGCAGTACCGAGACAGGGAATACCCAGTACTTC.

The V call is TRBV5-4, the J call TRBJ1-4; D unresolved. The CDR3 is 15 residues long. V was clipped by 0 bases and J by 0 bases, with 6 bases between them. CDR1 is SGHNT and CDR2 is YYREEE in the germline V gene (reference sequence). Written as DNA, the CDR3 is TGTGCCAGCAGCTTGGGTGGTGCAACTAATGAAAAACTGTTTTTT. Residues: CASSLGGATNEKLFF.